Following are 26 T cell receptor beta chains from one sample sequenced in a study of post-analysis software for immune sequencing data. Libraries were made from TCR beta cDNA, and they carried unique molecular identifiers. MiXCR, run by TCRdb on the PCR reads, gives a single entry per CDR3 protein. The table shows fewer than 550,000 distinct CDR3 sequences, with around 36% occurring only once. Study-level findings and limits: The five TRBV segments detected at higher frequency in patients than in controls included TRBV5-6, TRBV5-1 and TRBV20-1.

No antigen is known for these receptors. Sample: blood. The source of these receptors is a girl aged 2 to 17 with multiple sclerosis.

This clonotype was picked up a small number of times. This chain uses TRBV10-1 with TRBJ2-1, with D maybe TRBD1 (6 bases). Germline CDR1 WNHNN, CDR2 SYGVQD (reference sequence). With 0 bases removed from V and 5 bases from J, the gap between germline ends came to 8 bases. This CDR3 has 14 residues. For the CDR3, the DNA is TGCGCCAGCAGTGAGTCCCGGACAGACAATGAGCAGTTCTTC. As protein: CASSESRTDNEQFF.

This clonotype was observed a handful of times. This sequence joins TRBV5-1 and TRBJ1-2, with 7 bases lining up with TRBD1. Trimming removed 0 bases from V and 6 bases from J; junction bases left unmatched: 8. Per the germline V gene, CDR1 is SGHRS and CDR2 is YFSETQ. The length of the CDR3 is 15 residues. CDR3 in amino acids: CASSLVTGQRDGYTF. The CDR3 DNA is TGCGCCAGCAGCTTGGTGACAGGGCAAAGGGATGGCTACACCTTC.

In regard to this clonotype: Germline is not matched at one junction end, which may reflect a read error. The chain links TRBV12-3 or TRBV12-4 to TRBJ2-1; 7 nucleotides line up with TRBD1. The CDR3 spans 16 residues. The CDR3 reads CASSLGEGQLYNGQFF. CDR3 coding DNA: TGTGCCAGCAGTTTAGGTGAGGGACAGTTGTACAATGGGCAGTTCTTC.

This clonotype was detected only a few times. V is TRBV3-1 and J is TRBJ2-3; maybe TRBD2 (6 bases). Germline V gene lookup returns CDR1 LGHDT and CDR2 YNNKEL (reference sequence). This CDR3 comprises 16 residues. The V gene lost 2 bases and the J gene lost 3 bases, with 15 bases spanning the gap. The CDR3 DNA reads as TGTGCCAGCAGCCAAAGCATGGCTAGCGAAACAGATACGCAGTATTTT. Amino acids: CASSQSMASETDTQYF.

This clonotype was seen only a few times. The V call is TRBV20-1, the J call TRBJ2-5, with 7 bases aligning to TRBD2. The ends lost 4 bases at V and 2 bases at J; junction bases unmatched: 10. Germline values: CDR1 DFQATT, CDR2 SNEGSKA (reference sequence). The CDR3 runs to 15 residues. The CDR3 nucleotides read TGCAGTGCTAACCACCCCCGGGGGGTACAAGAGACCCAGTACTTC. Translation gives CSANHPRGVQETQYF.

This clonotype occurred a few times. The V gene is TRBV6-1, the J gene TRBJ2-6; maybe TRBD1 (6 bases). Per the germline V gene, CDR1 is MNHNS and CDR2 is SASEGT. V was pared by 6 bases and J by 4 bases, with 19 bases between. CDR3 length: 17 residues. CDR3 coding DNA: TGTGCCAGCAGGCCCAGGGGCCAGGGAACAGGGGCCAACGTCCTGACTTTC. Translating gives CASRPRGQGTGANVLTF.

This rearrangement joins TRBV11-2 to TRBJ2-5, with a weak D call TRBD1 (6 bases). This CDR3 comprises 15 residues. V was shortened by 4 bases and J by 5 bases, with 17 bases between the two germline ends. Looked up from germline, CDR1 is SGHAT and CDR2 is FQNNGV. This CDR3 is CASSSGQSLRETQYF. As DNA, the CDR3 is TGTGCCAGCAGCTCAGGACAGTCACTGAGGGAGACCCAGTACTTC.

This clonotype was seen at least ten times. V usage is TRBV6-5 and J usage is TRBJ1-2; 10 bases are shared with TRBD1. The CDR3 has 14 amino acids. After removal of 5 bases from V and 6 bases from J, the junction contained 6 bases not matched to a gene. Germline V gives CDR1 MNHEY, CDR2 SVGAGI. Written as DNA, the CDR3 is TGTGCCAGCAGTAGGGACAGGGGATTGAATGGCTACACCTTC. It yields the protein CASSRDRGLNGYTF.

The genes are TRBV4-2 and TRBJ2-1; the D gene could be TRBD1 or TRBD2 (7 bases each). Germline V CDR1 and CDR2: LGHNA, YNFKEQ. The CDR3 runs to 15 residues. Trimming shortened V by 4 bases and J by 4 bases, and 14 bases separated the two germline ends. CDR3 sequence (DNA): TGTGCCAGCAGCCGGCCAGGGGGGGGGTACAATGAGCAGTTCTTC. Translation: CASSRPGGGYNEQFF.

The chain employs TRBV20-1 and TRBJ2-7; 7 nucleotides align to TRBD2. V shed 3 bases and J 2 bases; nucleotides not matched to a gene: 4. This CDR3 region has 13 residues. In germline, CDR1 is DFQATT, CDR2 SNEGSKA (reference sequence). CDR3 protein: CSARGGGTYEQYF. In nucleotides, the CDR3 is TGCAGTGCTAGGGGCGGGGGAACCTACGAGCAGTACTTC.

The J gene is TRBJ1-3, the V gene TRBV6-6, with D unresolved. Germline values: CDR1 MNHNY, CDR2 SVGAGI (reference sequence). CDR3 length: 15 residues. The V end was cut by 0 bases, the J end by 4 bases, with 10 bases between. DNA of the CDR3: TGTGCCAGCAGTTACTCGTGGGAATCAGGAAACACCATATATTTT. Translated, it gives CASSYSWESGNTIYF.

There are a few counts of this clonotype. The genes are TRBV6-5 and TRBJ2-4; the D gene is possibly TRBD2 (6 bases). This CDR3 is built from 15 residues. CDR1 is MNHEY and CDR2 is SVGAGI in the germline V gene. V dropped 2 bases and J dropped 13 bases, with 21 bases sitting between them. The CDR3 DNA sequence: TGTGCCAGCAGTTACGCGGTTGGGGCGGGGAAGGAGCAGTACTTC. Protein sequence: CASSYAVGAGKEQYF.

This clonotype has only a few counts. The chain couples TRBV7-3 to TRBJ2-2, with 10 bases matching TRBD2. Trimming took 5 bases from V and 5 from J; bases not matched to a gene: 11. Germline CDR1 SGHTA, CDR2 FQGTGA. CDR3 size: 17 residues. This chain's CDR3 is CASSPIASGGSTGELFF. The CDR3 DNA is TGTGCCAGCAGCCCAATAGCTAGCGGGGGTAGTACCGGGGAGCTGTTTTTT.

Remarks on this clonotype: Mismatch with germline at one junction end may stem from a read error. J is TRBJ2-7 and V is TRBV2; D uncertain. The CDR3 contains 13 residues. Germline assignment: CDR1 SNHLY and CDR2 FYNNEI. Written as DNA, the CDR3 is TGTGACAGCAGTCCTCACCTGCCCTACGAGCAGTACTTC. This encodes CDSSPHLPYEQYF.

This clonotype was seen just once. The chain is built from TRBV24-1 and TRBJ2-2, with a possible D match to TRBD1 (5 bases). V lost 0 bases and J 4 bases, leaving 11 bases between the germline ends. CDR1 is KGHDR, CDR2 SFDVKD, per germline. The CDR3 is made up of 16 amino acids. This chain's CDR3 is CATSDLRQLGTGELFF. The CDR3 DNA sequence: TGTGCCACCAGTGATTTGCGACAGCTGGGCACCGGGGAGCTGTTTTTT.

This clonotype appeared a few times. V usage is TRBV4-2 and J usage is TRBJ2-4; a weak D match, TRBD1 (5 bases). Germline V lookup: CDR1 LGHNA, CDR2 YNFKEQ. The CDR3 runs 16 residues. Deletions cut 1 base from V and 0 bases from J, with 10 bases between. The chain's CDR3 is CASSQVGQLAKNIQYF. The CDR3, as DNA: TGTGCCAGCAGCCAAGTGGGGCAGTTAGCCAAAAACATTCAGTACTTC.

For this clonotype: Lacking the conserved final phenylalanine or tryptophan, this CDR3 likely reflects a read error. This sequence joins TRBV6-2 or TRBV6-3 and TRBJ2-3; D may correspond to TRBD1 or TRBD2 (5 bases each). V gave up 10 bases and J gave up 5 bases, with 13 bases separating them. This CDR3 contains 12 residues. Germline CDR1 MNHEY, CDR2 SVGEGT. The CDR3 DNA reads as TGTGCCACACGGTGGGACGGAGATACGCAGTATATT. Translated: CATRWDGDTQYI.

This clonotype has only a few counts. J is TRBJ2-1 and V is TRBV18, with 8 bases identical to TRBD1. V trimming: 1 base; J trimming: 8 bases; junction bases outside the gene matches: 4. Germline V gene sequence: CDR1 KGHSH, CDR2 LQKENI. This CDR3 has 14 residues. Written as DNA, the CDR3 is TGTGCCAGCTCACCACATTCGACAGGGGATGAGCAGTTCTTC. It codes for CASSPHSTGDEQFF.

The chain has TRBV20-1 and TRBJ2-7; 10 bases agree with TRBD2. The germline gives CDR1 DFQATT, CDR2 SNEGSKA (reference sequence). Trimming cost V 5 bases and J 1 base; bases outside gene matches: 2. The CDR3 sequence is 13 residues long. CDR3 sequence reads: CSALAGVSYEQYF. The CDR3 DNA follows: TGCAGTGCTCTAGCGGGAGTATCCTACGAGCAGTACTTC.

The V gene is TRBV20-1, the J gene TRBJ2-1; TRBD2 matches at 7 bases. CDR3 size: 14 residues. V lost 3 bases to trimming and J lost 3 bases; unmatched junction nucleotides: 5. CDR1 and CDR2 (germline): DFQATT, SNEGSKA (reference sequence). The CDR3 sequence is CSARERGLYNEQFF. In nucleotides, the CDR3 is TGCAGTGCTAGGGAGCGGGGACTCTACAATGAGCAGTTCTTC.

CDR3 nucleotides: TGTGCCAGCAGCCTATCATCACTAGCGGGGAGGGATGAGCAGTACTTC. It codes for CASSLSSLAGRDEQYF. The J gene is TRBJ2-7, the V gene TRBV7-2; 10 bases fit TRBD2. Germline V gene lookup returns CDR1 SGHTA and CDR2 FQGNSA. J lost 7 bases, V lost 5 bases, and 14 bases had no gene match. There are 16 residues in the CDR3.

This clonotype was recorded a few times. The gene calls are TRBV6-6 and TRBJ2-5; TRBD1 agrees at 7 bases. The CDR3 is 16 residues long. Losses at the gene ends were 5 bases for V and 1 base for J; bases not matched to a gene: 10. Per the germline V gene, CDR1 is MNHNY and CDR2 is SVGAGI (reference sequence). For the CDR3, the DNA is TGTGCCAGCAGTATTGTTTGGGACAGCGCCCAAGAGACCCAGTACTTC. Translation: CASSIVWDSAQETQYF.

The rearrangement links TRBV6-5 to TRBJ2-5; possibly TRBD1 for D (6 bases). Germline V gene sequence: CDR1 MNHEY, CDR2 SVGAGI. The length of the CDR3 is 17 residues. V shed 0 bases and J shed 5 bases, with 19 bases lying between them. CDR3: CASSYSGAGEKGETQYF. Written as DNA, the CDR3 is TGTGCCAGCAGTTACTCAGGGGCAGGGGAAAAGGGGGAGACCCAGTACTTC.

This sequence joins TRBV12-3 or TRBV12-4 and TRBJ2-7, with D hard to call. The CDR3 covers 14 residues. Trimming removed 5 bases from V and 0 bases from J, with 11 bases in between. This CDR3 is CASSPVFSSYEQYF. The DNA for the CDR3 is TGTGCCAGCAGTCCCGTATTTAGCTCCTACGAGCAGTACTTC.

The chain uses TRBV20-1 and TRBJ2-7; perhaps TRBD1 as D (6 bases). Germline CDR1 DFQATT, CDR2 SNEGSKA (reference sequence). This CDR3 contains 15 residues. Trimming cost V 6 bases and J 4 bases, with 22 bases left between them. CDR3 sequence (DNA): TGCAGTGCGCATCAGCCCCACGGACAGACTTACGAGCAGTACTTC. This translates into CSAHQPHGQTYEQYF.

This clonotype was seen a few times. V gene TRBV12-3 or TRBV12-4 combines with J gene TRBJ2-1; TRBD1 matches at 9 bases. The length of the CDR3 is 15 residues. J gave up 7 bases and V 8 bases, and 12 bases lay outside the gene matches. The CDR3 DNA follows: TGTGCCAGCTCCCCCCGGGACAGGGCGTCGAATGAGCAGTTCTTC. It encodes CASSPRDRASNEQFF.